The 5 T cell receptor beta chains below come from one sample, sequenced in a study. One entry per CDR3 protein, called by TCRdb with MiXCR from the 5' RACE reads. This sample has approximately 180 distinct CDR3 sequences, with 15% to 20% found just once. The sequenced sample consisted of effector memory T cells from blood PBMCs. Stated subset: effector memory CD4+ T cells. These receptors were taken from a male donor with HIV.

The chain carries TRBV14 and TRBJ2-5; 8 nucleotides line up with TRBD1. The CDR3 extends over 15 amino acids. CDR1 is SGHDN, CDR2 FVKESK, per germline. V shed 2 bases, J shed 2 bases, and the junction held 4 bases outside the gene matches. Here the CDR3 DNA reads TGTGCCAGCAGCCAATACAGGGGGATACAAGAGACCCAGTACTTC. Translated, it gives CASSQYRGIQETQYF.

This clonotype turned up a few times. The chain uses TRBV7-2 and TRBJ2-7; 8 bases are shared with TRBD2. With 1 base clipped from V and 4 bases from J, the junction kept 6 bases outside the gene matches. CDR3 size: 15 residues. CDR1 is SGHTA, CDR2 FQGNSA, per germline. Here the CDR3 DNA reads TGTGCCAGCAGCTTAGGTAGCGGGATTCAGTACGAGCAGTACTTC. This sequence encodes CASSLGSGIQYEQYF.

This chain uses TRBV10-3 with TRBJ2-3, with TRBD2 matching 8 bases. Trimming took 6 bases from V and 4 from J; bases not matched to a gene: 6. The CDR3 contains 14 residues. The germline gives CDR1 ENHRY, CDR2 SYGVKD. CDR3 in amino acids: CAISATSGPDTQYF. The CDR3 DNA is TGTGCCATCAGCGCCACTAGCGGCCCAGATACGCAGTATTTT.

This clonotype has just a few counts. This sequence joins TRBV20-1 and TRBJ2-7; 7 nucleotides align to TRBD2. The CDR3 loop spans 14 amino acids. V lost 3 bases to trimming and J lost 2 bases; unmatched junction nucleotides: 7. CDR1 and CDR2 from the germline V gene are DFQATT and SNEGSKA (reference sequence). The chain's CDR3 is CSARGGYGTYEQYF. The DNA for the CDR3 is TGCAGTGCTAGGGGGGGGTATGGAACCTACGAGCAGTACTTC.

This clonotype was seen more than once but under ten times. The chain has TRBV7-2 and TRBJ2-1, with TRBD2 matching 9 bases. The junction had 3 bases not matched to a gene; V was cut back by 8 bases and J by 7 bases. This CDR3 contains 12 residues. CDR1 and CDR2 (germline): SGHTA, FQGNSA. In nucleotides, the CDR3 is TGTGCCAGCCTTAGCGGGAGTAATGAGCAGTTCTTC. Protein product: CASLSGSNEQFF.